A selection of T cell receptor beta chains follows, all from one sample in a study of blood T cell repertoires in COVID-19. Method: immunoSEQ multiplex PCR; TCRdb's copy keeps in-frame clones and lacks some. The sample contains some 300,000 clones, approximately 88% of which appear only once. The source material was peripheral blood. Every receptor here comes from a young woman who had recovered from COVID-19. Each CDR3 is given with its conserved first and last residue. A D gene is named only where the DNA matches it firmly. Expanded clones get a size class; other rows say once, few or many, or leave the size out.

V: TRBV2; length: 14; J: TRBJ2-5; size: .; D: .; CDR3: CASRGEAAQETQYF; DNA: TGTGCCAGCAGGGGGGAGGCCGCCCAAGAGACCCAGTACTTC
V: TRBV3-1/TRBV3-2; length: 19; J: TRBJ1-3; size: .; D: .; CDR3: CASSRSYTAGAISGNTIYF; DNA: TGTGCCAGCAGCCGAAGTTATACCGCAGGGGCCATCTCTGGAAACACCATATATTTT
V: TRBV16; length: 15; J: TRBJ2-7; size: .; D: .; CDR3: CASSQVRGGSYEQYF; DNA: TGTGCCAGCAGCCAAGTAAGGGGGGGCTCCTACGAGCAGTACTTC
V: TRBV28; length: 14; J: TRBJ1-6; size: .; D: TRBD1; CDR3: CASSRGAYNSPLHF; DNA: TGTGCCAGCAGCAGGGGGGCTTATAATTCACCCCTCCACTTT
V: TRBV6-1; length: 16; J: TRBJ1-5; size: .; D: .; CDR3: CASSGRGPAGNQPQHF; DNA: TGTGCCAGCAGTGGGCGAGGGCCTGCGGGCAATCAGCCCCAGCATTTT
V: TRBV2; length: 14; J: TRBJ2-7; size: .; D: TRBD1; CDR3: CASSGTGGPYEQYF; DNA: TGTGCCAGCAGCGGGACAGGGGGCCCGTACGAGCAGTACTTC
V: TRBV9; length: 13; J: TRBJ2-7; size: .; D: .; CDR3: CASSVGLDYEQYF; DNA: TGTGCCAGCAGCGTAGGACTAGACTACGAGCAGTACTTC
V: TRBV5-1; length: 15; J: TRBJ2-6; size: .; D: .; CDR3: CASSPGQLGANVLTF; DNA: TGCGCCAGCAGCCCCGGACAACTTGGGGCCAACGTCCTGACTTTC
V: TRBV5-1; length: 14; J: TRBJ1-1; size: .; D: TRBD1; CDR3: CASKQGALNTEAFF; DNA: TGCGCCAGCAAACAGGGGGCGCTGAACACTGAAGCTTTCTTT
V: TRBV3-1/TRBV3-2; length: 16; J: TRBJ1-3; size: .; D: .; CDR3: CASSQDMSFSGNTIYF; DNA: TGTGCCAGCAGCCAAGATATGAGTTTCTCTGGAAACACCATATATTTT
V: TRBV25-1; length: 15; J: TRBJ2-1; size: .; D: .; CDR3: CASSPNGVAESEQFF; DNA: TGTGCCAGCAGTCCGAACGGGGTGGCTGAGAGTGAGCAGTTCTTC
V: TRBV3-1/TRBV3-2; length: 15; J: TRBJ2-5; size: .; D: TRBD2; CDR3: CASSQRTSGEETQYF; DNA: TGTGCCAGCAGCCAACGCACTAGCGGGGAAGAGACCCAGTACTTC
V: TRBV28; length: 13; J: TRBJ2-1; size: .; D: TRBD2; CDR3: CASIQRGQNEQFF; DNA: TGTGCCAGCATACAGCGGGGGCAGAATGAGCAGTTCTTC
V: TRBV25-1; length: 14; J: TRBJ1-1; size: .; D: .; CDR3: CASSEYGGDTEAFF; DNA: TGTGCCAGCAGTGAATATGGGGGGGATACTGAAGCTTTCTTT
V: TRBV5-1; length: 14; J: TRBJ1-1; size: .; D: TRBD1; CDR3: CASTPGTGGTEAFF; DNA: TGCGCCAGCACCCCCGGGACAGGGGGCACTGAAGCTTTCTTT
V: TRBV4-3; length: 17; J: TRBJ1-3; size: .; D: .; CDR3: CASSQDGQTFSGNTIYF; DNA: TGCGCCAGCAGCCAAGATGGACAGACTTTCTCTGGAAACACCATATATTTT
V: TRBV2; length: 12; J: TRBJ2-7; size: .; D: .; CDR3: CASSGTAYEQYF; DNA: TGTGCCAGCAGTGGGACAGCTTACGAGCAGTACTTC
V: TRBV6-1; length: 17; J: TRBJ1-1; size: .; D: TRBD1; CDR3: CASSATAGTGLNTEAFF; DNA: TGTGCCAGCAGTGCTACGGCCGGGACAGGGCTTAACACTGAAGCTTTCTTT
V: TRBV7-2; length: 16; J: TRBJ2-3; size: .; D: .; CDR3: CASSFGGGASGDTQYF; DNA: TGTGCCAGCAGCTTTGGTGGGGGGGCATCCGGAGATACGCAGTATTTT
V: TRBV24-1; length: 15; J: TRBJ2-5; size: .; D: .; CDR3: CATSDPIGSGETQYF; DNA: TGTGCCACCAGTGACCCCATTGGGAGCGGAGAGACCCAGTACTTC
V: TRBV6-9; length: 14; J: TRBJ1-2; size: few; D: TRBD1; CDR3: CASSPGQANYGYTF; DNA: TGTGCCAGCAGCCCTGGACAGGCTAACTATGGCTACACCTTC
V: TRBV12-3/TRBV12-4; length: 12; J: TRBJ2-5; size: once; D: .; CDR3: CASGGALGTQYF; DNA: TGTGCCAGCGGCGGGGCGCTGGGGACCCAGTACTTC
V: TRBV30; length: 16; J: TRBJ1-5; size: .; D: TRBD1; CDR3: CAWSDRDRGLRQPQHF; DNA: TGTGCCTGGAGTGACCGGGACAGGGGGTTAAGGCAGCCCCAGCATTTT
V: TRBV5-6; length: 15; J: TRBJ1-6; size: .; D: .; CDR3: CASSFGGGADSPLHF; DNA: TGTGCCAGCAGCTTTGGTGGTGGGGCGGATTCACCCCTCCACTTT
V: TRBV30; length: 11; J: TRBJ2-7; size: .; D: TRBD1; CDR3: CAWSRGPEQYF; DNA: TGTGCCTGGAGTAGGGGGCCCGAGCAGTACTTC
V: TRBV4-3; length: 15; J: TRBJ1-2; size: .; D: .; CDR3: CASSQESSGLYGYTF; DNA: TGCGCCAGCAGCCAAGAGTCAAGTGGGCTGTATGGCTACACCTTC
V: TRBV6-5; length: 15; J: TRBJ2-7; size: .; D: TRBD1; CDR3: CASSKTGTPTYEQYF; DNA: TGTGCCAGCAGCAAGACAGGGACCCCTACCTACGAGCAGTACTTC
V: TRBV20-1; length: 11; J: TRBJ2-7; size: once; D: TRBD1; CDR3: CSATRGREQYF; DNA: TGCAGTGCTACCAGGGGGCGCGAGCAGTACTTC
V: TRBV6-1; length: 14; J: TRBJ2-5; size: .; D: .; CDR3: CASSEAGEEETQYF; DNA: TGTGCCAGCAGTGAAGCGGGGGAGGAAGAGACCCAGTACTTC
V: TRBV19; length: 14; J: TRBJ2-2; size: .; D: TRBD1; CDR3: CASNEGANTGELFF; DNA: TGTGCCAGTAATGAGGGGGCTAACACCGGGGAGCTGTTTTTT
V: TRBV6-5; length: 13; J: TRBJ2-3; size: once; D: .; CDR3: CASGLYETDTQYF; DNA: TGTGCCAGCGGTCTCTACGAGACAGATACGCAGTATTTT
V: TRBV6-6; length: 12; J: TRBJ1-3; size: .; D: .; CDR3: CASTRSGNTIYF; DNA: TGTGCCAGCACTAGGTCTGGAAACACCATATATTTT
V: TRBV30; length: 16; J: TRBJ1-4; size: .; D: TRBD1; CDR3: CAWSPSPRGLGEKLFF; DNA: TGTGCCTGGAGTCCCTCACCCAGGGGGCTGGGTGAAAAACTGTTTTTT
V: TRBV4-3; length: 17; J: TRBJ2-7; size: .; D: TRBD1; CDR3: CASSRAWDRVSSYEQYF; DNA: TGCGCCAGCAGCCGGGCGTGGGACAGGGTTTCCTCCTACGAGCAGTACTTC
V: TRBV27; length: 14; J: TRBJ1-4; size: .; D: .; CDR3: CASSLSAGEEKLFF; DNA: TGTGCCAGCAGTTTATCCGCGGGAGAGGAAAAACTGTTTTTT
V: TRBV15; length: 15; J: TRBJ2-1; size: .; D: .; CDR3: CATSREAGTNNEQFF; DNA: TGTGCCACCAGCAGAGAAGCGGGGACAAACAATGAGCAGTTCTTC
V: TRBV6-2/TRBV6-3; length: 13; J: TRBJ1-1; size: .; D: TRBD1; CDR3: CASSRTGGLEAFF; DNA: TGTGCCAGCAGTCGGACAGGGGGCTTAGAAGCTTTCTTT
V: TRBV7-2; length: 13; J: TRBJ2-7; size: .; D: .; CDR3: CASSLFRVYEQYF; DNA: TGTGCCAGCAGCTTATTTCGGGTTTACGAGCAGTACTTC
V: TRBV6-1; length: 16; J: TRBJ1-3; size: .; D: .; CDR3: CASSEAVELRGNTIYF; DNA: TGTGCCAGCAGTGAAGCCGTGGAGTTGCGAGGAAACACCATATATTTT
V: TRBV5-1; length: 14; J: TRBJ2-5; size: .; D: TRBD1; CDR3: CATRPAGGRETQYF; DNA: TGCGCCACCAGGCCTGCAGGGGGCAGGGAGACCCAGTACTTC
V: TRBV28; length: 16; J: TRBJ2-3; size: .; D: .; CDR3: CASSLLLFGSTDTQYF; DNA: TGTGCCAGCAGTTTACTCCTGTTCGGGAGCACAGATACGCAGTATTTT
V: TRBV4-2; length: 17; J: TRBJ1-6; size: .; D: TRBD1; CDR3: CASGQGKGSSYNSPLHF; DNA: TGTGCCAGCGGACAGGGAAAGGGGAGCTCCTATAATTCACCCCTCCACTTT
V: TRBV9; length: 14; J: TRBJ2-7; size: once; D: .; CDR3: CASSGPTGRGEQYF; DNA: TGTGCCAGCAGCGGGCCGACAGGTCGGGGCGAGCAGTACTTC
V: TRBV5-4; length: 15; J: TRBJ2-7; size: .; D: TRBD1; CDR3: CASSPPGQGFSEQYF; DNA: TGTGCCAGCAGCCCGCCGGGACAGGGCTTCTCCGAGCAGTACTTC
V: TRBV27; length: 14; J: TRBJ1-6; size: .; D: .; CDR3: CASSFGSYNSPLHF; DNA: TGTGCCAGCAGTTTCGGGAGCTATAATTCACCCCTCCACTTT
V: TRBV12-3/TRBV12-4; length: 13; J: TRBJ1-5; size: few; D: .; CDR3: CASTGQTNQPQHF; DNA: TGTGCCAGCACCGGACAGACCAATCAGCCCCAGCATTTT
V: TRBV5-6; length: 17; J: TRBJ2-7; size: .; D: .; CDR3: CASSFYRLWGQGHEQYF; DNA: TGTGCCAGCAGCTTCTACAGGTTGTGGGGGCAGGGCCACGAGCAGTACTTC
V: TRBV6-1; length: 11; J: TRBJ2-1; size: .; D: TRBD1; CDR3: CASSEKDRPFF; DNA: TGTGCCAGCAGTGAAAAGGACAGGCCGTTCTTC
V: TRBV5-8; length: 17; J: TRBJ2-3; size: .; D: .; CDR3: CASSLGGGGGAPDTQYF; DNA: TGTGCCAGCAGCTTGGGTGGAGGAGGGGGGGCCCCAGATACGCAGTATTTT
V: TRBV7-9; length: 15; J: TRBJ2-3; size: .; D: TRBD2; CDR3: CASSYSGGGTDTQYF; DNA: TGTGCCAGCAGCTACAGCGGGGGGGGCACAGATACGCAGTATTTT
V: TRBV5-4; length: 16; J: TRBJ1-1; size: .; D: TRBD1; CDR3: CASSSWDSRSSTEAFF; DNA: TGTGCCAGCAGCTCCTGGGACAGCAGGTCGAGCACTGAAGCTTTCTTT
V: TRBV5-1; length: 14; J: TRBJ1-1; size: .; D: .; CDR3: CASSFRGLDTEAFF; DNA: TGCGCCAGCAGCTTCAGGGGATTGGACACTGAAGCTTTCTTT
V: TRBV19; length: 18; J: TRBJ2-1; size: .; D: TRBD1; CDR3: CASSTGLTGFKNYNEQFF; DNA: TGTGCCAGTAGTACGGGCCTGACAGGGTTTAAAAACTACAATGAGCAGTTCTTC